This T cell receptor (beta chain) was profiled in a study of cytotoxic CD8 clonotypes in ibrutinib-treated CLL. Study as a whole: Timing of response sample collection was a median around 12 months after treatment start, with a range of 6 to 36. Study-wide findings and caveats: Clonality measured at baseline exceeded age-matched healthy donors, tracking circulating CD8+ T-cell counts.

About this clone: Its target is unknown.

Germline loops: CDR1 MNHEY, CDR2 SMNVEV (reference sequence). CDR3 size: 13 residues. Trimming left V 4 bases short and J 6 bases short, with 10 bases between. The repertoire was sequenced with immunoSEQ multiplex PCR; TCRdb's copy has only in-frame clones and lacks some. Of approximately 45,000 clones in the sample, about two thirds were seen once. This material consisted of PBMCs, taken after 12 months of ibrutinib treatment. This sequence was found in a human donor with chronic lymphocytic leukemia. The rearrangement joins TRBV27 to TRBJ2-1, with D perhaps TRBD1 or TRBD2 (5 bases each). The CDR3 is CASSYGGFNEQFF. For the CDR3, the DNA is TGTGCCAGCAGTTATGGGGGATTCAATGAGCAGTTCTTC.